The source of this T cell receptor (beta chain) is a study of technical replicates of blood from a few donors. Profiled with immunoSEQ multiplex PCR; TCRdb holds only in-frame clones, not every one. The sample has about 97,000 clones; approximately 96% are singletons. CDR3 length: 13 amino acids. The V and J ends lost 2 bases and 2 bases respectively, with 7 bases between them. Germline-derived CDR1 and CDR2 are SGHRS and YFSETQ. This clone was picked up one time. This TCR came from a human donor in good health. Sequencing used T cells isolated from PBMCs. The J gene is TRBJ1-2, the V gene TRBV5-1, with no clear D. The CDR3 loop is CASSFRVNYGYTF. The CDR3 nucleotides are TGCGCCAGCAGCTTCCGGGTGAACTATGGCTACACCTTC. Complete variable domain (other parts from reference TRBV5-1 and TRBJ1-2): KAGVTQTPRYLIKTRGQQVTLSCSPISGHRSVSWYQQTPGQGLQFLFEYFSETQRNKGNFPGRFSGRQFSNSRSEMNVSTLELGDSALYLCASSFRVNYGYTFGSGTRLTVV.